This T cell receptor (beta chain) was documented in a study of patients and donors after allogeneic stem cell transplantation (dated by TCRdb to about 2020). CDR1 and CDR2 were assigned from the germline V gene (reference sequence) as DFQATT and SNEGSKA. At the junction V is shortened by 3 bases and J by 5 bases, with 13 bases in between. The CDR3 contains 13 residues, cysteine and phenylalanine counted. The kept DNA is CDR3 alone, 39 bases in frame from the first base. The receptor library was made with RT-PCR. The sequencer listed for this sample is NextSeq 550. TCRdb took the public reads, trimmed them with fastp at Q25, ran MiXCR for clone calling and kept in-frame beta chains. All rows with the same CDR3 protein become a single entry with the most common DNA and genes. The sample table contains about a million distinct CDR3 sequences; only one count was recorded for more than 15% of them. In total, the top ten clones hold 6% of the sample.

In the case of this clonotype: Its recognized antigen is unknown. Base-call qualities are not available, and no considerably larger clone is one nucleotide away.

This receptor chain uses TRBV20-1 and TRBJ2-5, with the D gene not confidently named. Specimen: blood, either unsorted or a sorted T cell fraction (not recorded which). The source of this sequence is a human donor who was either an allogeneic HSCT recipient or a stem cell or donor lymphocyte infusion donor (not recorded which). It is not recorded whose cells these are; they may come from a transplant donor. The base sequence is TGCAGTGCTAGGGGCACCGATGGGGAGACCCAGTACTTC. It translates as CSARGTDGETQYF.